Listed below are T cell receptor beta chains from one sample, sequenced in a study of blood T cells in healthy people across ages. TCRdb independently ran MiXCR on the 5' RACE reads; one entry per CDR3 protein. Of 1.5 million or so distinct CDR3 sequences detected, 35% to 45% appear once; the ten largest clones hold around 4%. The sample consisted of blood. Every receptor here comes from a woman aged 18-29 years in good health. CDR3s leave out the opening cysteine and the closing phenylalanine or tryptophan. Fields, in order: J gene, V gene, CDR3 protein.

TRBJ2-3	TRBV20-1	SARPLRYTDTQY
TRBJ2-7	TRBV28	ASSLSGRAPYYEQY
TRBJ2-7	TRBV20-1	SARGLGLSYEQY
TRBJ2-2	TRBV24-1	ATSDYSGTGGNTGELF
TRBJ2-1	TRBV5-1	ASSADATYNEQF
TRBJ2-6	TRBV7-2	ASSLVVVLSGANVLT
TRBJ2-2	TRBV4-3	ASSHGDRGVYTGELF
TRBJ2-1	TRBV6-5	ASSYIRGGETQF
TRBJ2-3	TRBV5-6	ANSLVVTGADTQY
TRBJ1-4	TRBV4-3	ASSLMRGHEKLF
TRBJ2-1	TRBV6-1	ASDTGSTGDEQF
-	TRBV11-1	ASSLAGLAGYNEQY
TRBJ1-5	TRBV20-1	SARVWQGRNQPQH
TRBJ2-1	TRBV5-1	ASFENRGNEQF
TRBJ1-5	TRBV7-9	ASSSTPGQNQPQH
TRBJ2-5	TRBV5-1	ASSLGALKETQY
TRBJ2-3	TRBV4-3	ASSLSSGTDTDTQY
TRBJ1-5	TRBV4-2	ASSQAGGVGQPQH
TRBJ1-2	TRBV6-5	ASSYSSGRSYGYT
TRBJ2-5	TRBV7-9	ASSLLEVMYDEQY
TRBJ2-1	TRBV27	ASSFISYNEQF
TRBJ1-2	TRBV21-1	ARQGNYGYT
TRBJ2-1	TRBV4-3	ASSQDLFRGLPSSYNEQF
TRBJ2-1	TRBV7-2	ASSQILAGRRF
-	TRBV6-5	ASSYSAQYEQY
TRBJ1-2	TRBV10-3	AISEAGTRIYGYT
TRBJ1-1	TRBV29-1	SVESSVNTEAF